This TCR beta chain was captured by sequencing in a study of T cells in Graves' hyperthyroidism and ophthalmopathy. Germline V gives CDR1 SNHLY, CDR2 FYNNEI. The V end was cut by 7 bases, the J end by 8 bases, with 20 bases between. This CDR3 contains 14 residues. RNA transcripts yielded amplified TCR beta CDR3 regions. The HTBI primer set drove a first-round RT-PCR of the TCR CDR3. TCRdb re-derived calls from the multiplex PCR reads in MiXCR, one entry per CDR3 protein. The repertoire has about 58,000 distinct CDR3 sequences, 49% of them found once; the top ten carry 12%. This clonotype was recorded at least ten times.

The TCR sequence derives from a woman aged 25 to 45 with Graves' ophthalmopathy. The sample consisted of blood. This sequence joins TRBV2 and TRBJ1-2; no clear D. As DNA, the CDR3 is TGTGCCAGCATCGCGGAGGGCCTCGTGGGAGGCTACACCTTC. Amino acids: CASIAEGLVGGYTF.